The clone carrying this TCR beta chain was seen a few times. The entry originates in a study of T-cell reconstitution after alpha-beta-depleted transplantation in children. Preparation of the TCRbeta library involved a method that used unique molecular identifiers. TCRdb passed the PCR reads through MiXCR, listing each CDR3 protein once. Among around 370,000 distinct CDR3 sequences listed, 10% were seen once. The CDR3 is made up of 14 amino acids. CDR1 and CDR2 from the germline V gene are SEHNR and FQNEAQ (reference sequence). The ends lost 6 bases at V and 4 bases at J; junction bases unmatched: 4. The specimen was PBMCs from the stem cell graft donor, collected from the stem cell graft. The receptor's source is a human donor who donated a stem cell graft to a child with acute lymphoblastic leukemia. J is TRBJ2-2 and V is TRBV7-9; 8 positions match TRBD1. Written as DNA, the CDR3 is TGTGCCAGCAGGGGAACAGGGGGCACCGGGGAGCTGTTTTTT. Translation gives CASRGTGGTGELFF.